The next 18 T cell receptor beta chains were all read from a single sample in a study of neurological immune-mediated disorders (dated by TCRdb to between 2018 and 2021). The receptor library was made with 5' RACE. Instrument used: Illumina HiSeq 2500. TCRdb redid the processing of the public reads, applying fastp at Q25 and MiXCR, and retained in-frame beta chains. Each entry is one CDR3 protein sequence, shown with its most common DNA and genes. The sample yields 50,000 to 70,000 distinct CDR3 sequences; 2% to 3% were counted once. Jointly, the top ten make up about 3% of the sample. What was sequenced was PBMCs. The receptors were sampled from a man between 45 and 60 years old with multiple sclerosis.

This clonotype was observed at least ten times. The rearrangement uses TRBV20-1 and TRBJ1-1; D is possibly TRBD1 (5 bases). With 4 bases removed from V and 0 bases from J, the gap between germline ends came to 12 bases. Germline V gene data show CDR1 as DFQATT and CDR2 as SNEGSKA (reference sequence). This CDR3 contains 14 residues. The CDR3: CSATKGQLNTEAFF. Here the CDR3 DNA reads TGCAGTGCTACCAAGGGGCAGCTGAACACTGAAGCTTTCTTT.

This clonotype appeared many times. This chain links TRBV20-1 with TRBJ2-1; 11 bases match TRBD2. This CDR3 comprises 14 residues. V lost 5 bases to trimming and J lost 12 bases; unmatched junction nucleotides: 12. Germline CDR1 and CDR2: DFQATT and SNEGSKA (reference sequence). DNA of the CDR3: TGCAGTGCTGCTAGCGGGGGGTCGGCGGGTGGGCAGTTCTTC. Encoded protein: CSAASGGSAGGQFF.

This clonotype was seen repeatedly, ten times or more. CDR3 in DNA: TGCAGTGCCCGGCGGGGCCCGAATGAGCAGTTCTTC. Translation: CSARRGPNEQFF. The chain employs TRBV20-1 and TRBJ2-1; a possible D gene is TRBD2 (6 bases). The CDR3 has 12 amino acids. V was pared by 6 bases and J by 7 bases, with 13 bases between. Looked up from germline, CDR1 is DFQATT and CDR2 is SNEGSKA (reference sequence).

This clonotype was seen at least ten times. This chain links TRBV29-1 with TRBJ1-1; D uncertain. Trimming stripped 5 bases from V and 4 bases from J, with 20 bases between. The germline gives CDR1 SQVTM, CDR2 ANQGSEA. The CDR3 runs 15 residues. Here the CDR3 reads CSVPRKVGVGTEAFF. The CDR3 nucleotides read TGCAGCGTTCCCCGGAAGGTAGGAGTTGGCACTGAAGCTTTCTTT.

This clonotype was observed many times. The chain recombines TRBV7-9 with TRBJ1-5; a possible D gene is TRBD1 (5 bases). V shed 5 bases and J shed 3 bases, with 17 bases lying between them. Germline V gene data show CDR1 as SEHNR and CDR2 as FQNEAQ (reference sequence). The CDR3 covers 16 residues. The CDR3 region is CASSPGQGGINQPQHF. The CDR3, as DNA: TGTGCCAGCAGCCCCGGTCAGGGCGGAATCAATCAGCCCCAGCATTTT.

Ten or more counts support this clonotype. The CDR3: CASSLMKLSSGANVLTF. As DNA, the CDR3 is TGTGCCAGCAGCTTAATGAAGCTGAGCTCTGGGGCCAACGTCCTGACTTTC. The rearrangement links TRBV5-8 to TRBJ2-6, with unresolved D. CDR3 size: 17 residues. Germline V gene sequence: CDR1 SGHTS, CDR2 YDEGEE. Between the trimmed V and J ends, which lost 2 bases and 0 bases, there was a span of 12 bases.

The table lists this clonotype with many counts. The chain is built from TRBV28 and TRBJ1-2; 9 bases agree with TRBD1. With V trimmed by 5 bases and J by 3 bases, 7 bases remained unmatched. The CDR3 totals 15 residues. The V gene's germline CDR1 is MDHEN and CDR2 SYDVKM. Here the CDR3 reads CASSPGTGKYYGYTF. Written as DNA, the CDR3 is TGTGCCAGCAGTCCCGGGACAGGGAAGTACTATGGCTACACCTTC.

Many counts were recorded for this clonotype. The rearrangement joins TRBV6-2 or TRBV6-3 to TRBJ2-4; maybe TRBD1 (6 bases). Germline CDR1 is MNHEY and CDR2 is SVGEGT. CDR3 size: 18 residues. Deletions cut 7 bases from V and 3 bases from J, with 25 bases between. CDR3 residues: CASTQVDSPQKGKNIQYF. The DNA for the CDR3 is TGTGCCAGCACCCAGGTGGACAGCCCTCAGAAAGGCAAAAACATTCAGTACTTC.

This clonotype was counted ten times or more. V gene TRBV24-1 combines with J gene TRBJ1-5; D might be TRBD1 (5 bases). CDR1 and CDR2 from the germline V gene are KGHDR and SFDVKD. V was trimmed by 7 bases and J by 7 bases, leaving 16 bases between them. This CDR3 has 14 residues. In DNA form, the CDR3 reads TGTGCCACCAGCGACAGAAAGGCGGTGCAGCCCCAGCATTTT. It yields the protein CATSDRKAVQPQHF.

This clonotype was found many times. CDR3: CSARPSGGRTYNEQFF. The CDR3 region has the DNA TGCAGTGCTAGACCAAGCGGGGGGAGAACCTACAATGAGCAGTTCTTC. V gene TRBV20-1 combines with J gene TRBJ2-1; 9 nucleotides align to TRBD2. The trim removed 2 bases at V and 2 bases at J, leaving 7 bases unmatched. The germline CDR1 and CDR2 sequences are DFQATT and SNEGSKA (reference sequence). The CDR3 runs to 16 residues.

This clonotype has ten or more counts. The chain is built from TRBV7-8 and TRBJ2-4, with TRBD1 matching over 7 bases. The CDR3 consists of 15 residues. Trimming at V came to 5 bases and at J to 0 bases, leaving 4 bases not matched to a gene. The V gene's germline CDR1 is SGHVS and CDR2 FQNEAQ. The CDR3 DNA reads as TGTGCCAGCAGCCTGGGACAGCTAGCCAAAAACATTCAGTACTTC. It translates to CASSLGQLAKNIQYF.

This clonotype was counted ten times or more. The chain couples TRBV28 to TRBJ1-3; TRBD1 is a possible D gene (5 bases). The CDR3 length is 14 residues. V was pared by 6 bases and J by 2 bases, with 11 bases between. Germline V gene lookup returns CDR1 MDHEN and CDR2 SYDVKM. The CDR3 protein is CASRTAGAGNTIYF. CDR3 nucleotide sequence: TGTGCCAGCAGGACGGCGGGGGCTGGAAACACCATATATTTT.

This clonotype was counted ten times or more. The chain joins TRBV6-1 to TRBJ2-7; D possibly corresponds to TRBD1 (6 bases). The CDR3 has 14 residues. Trimming stripped 4 bases from V and 9 bases from J, with 19 bases between. Germline V CDR1 and CDR2: MNHNS, SASEGT. CDR3 sequence (DNA): TGTGCCAGCAGTGCTACCTGGACAGAGACCTGGCAGTACTTC. It is translated as CASSATWTETWQYF.

This clonotype was seen repeatedly, ten times or more. This rearrangement joins TRBV25-1 to TRBJ1-1; D unresolved. Looked up from germline, CDR1 is MGHDK and CDR2 is SYGVNS. The V end lost 2 bases, the J end lost 1 base, and 8 bases lay between the germline ends. The CDR3 extends over 14 amino acids. CDR3: CASSEVVGNTEAFF. CDR3 DNA sequence: TGTGCCAGCAGTGAAGTTGTCGGGAACACTGAAGCTTTCTTT.

This clonotype has a count of ten or more. The rearrangement links TRBV5-1 to TRBJ1-2; D call uncertain. Trimming removed 4 bases from V and 0 bases from J, with 10 bases in between. This CDR3 spans 14 amino acids. CDR1 is SGHRS and CDR2 is YFSETQ in the germline V gene. The CDR3 is CASSPELTNYGYTF. Here the CDR3 DNA reads TGCGCCAGCAGCCCCGAGCTAACTAACTATGGCTACACCTTC.

This clonotype has a count of ten or more. The genes are TRBV7-9 and TRBJ2-3; D is ambiguous. Germline V gene lookup returns CDR1 SEHNR and CDR2 FQNEAQ (reference sequence). The CDR3 has 16 amino acids. V dropped 2 bases and J dropped 3 bases, with 15 bases sitting between them. This CDR3 reads CASSLIFERITDTQYF. CDR3 nucleotides: TGTGCCAGCAGCTTAATTTTCGAGCGAATTACAGATACGCAGTATTTT.

There are many counts of this clonotype. V usage is TRBV7-7 and J usage is TRBJ2-2; possible D gene TRBD2, 5 bases. The germline V and J ends were trimmed by 7 bases and 1 base, with 13 bases remaining between them. The CDR3 length is 15 residues. Germline-derived CDR1 and CDR2 are SSHAT and FNYEAQ (reference sequence). The CDR3 sequence is CASTLGVENTGELFF. Written as DNA, the CDR3 is TGTGCCAGCACCCTGGGAGTTGAGAACACCGGGGAGCTGTTTTTT.

This clonotype was seen at least ten times. The chain employs TRBV29-1 and TRBJ1-2; 8 bases agree with TRBD1. J gave up 8 bases and V 1 base, and 9 bases lay outside the gene matches. Germline values: CDR1 SQVTM, CDR2 ANQGSEA. This CDR3 is 14 amino acids long. The CDR3, as DNA: TGCAGCGTTGAAGGGACAGGGAATACGAGGGGCTACACCTTC. Amino acids: CSVEGTGNTRGYTF. The full variable domain, its missing parts supplied by reference TRBV29-1 and TRBJ1-2, is SAVISQKPSRDICQRGTSLTIQCQVDSQVTMMFWYRQQPGQSLTLIATANQGSEATYESGFVIDKFPISRPNLTFSTLTVSNMSPEDSSIYLCSVEGTGNTRGYTFGSGTRLTVV.